This T cell receptor (beta chain) was retrieved from a study of blood T cell repertoires in COVID-19. Study information: Samples came from the United States, Italy and Spain, spanning acute and convalescent COVID-19.

The Seattle patients, enrolled during active infection, were followed longitudinally. Here immunoSEQ multiplex PCR was the method, and the copy in TCRdb shows in-frame clones only, minus some. Of about 240,000 clones listed, 81% are singletons. About this clone: The identical CDR3 is also encoded by other nucleotide sequences in the sample.

The CDR3 spans 12 residues. V was clipped by 0 bases and J by 4 bases, with 3 bases between them. In germline, CDR1 is MNHEY, CDR2 SVGAGI. The rearrangement links TRBV6-5 to TRBJ2-5; D unclear. The sequence was obtained from a woman older than 75 with COVID-19, enrolled during active disease. The sequencing sample was made of peripheral blood. The CDR3 DNA is TGTGCCAGCAGTTACTCGAGAGAGACCCAGTACTTC. Protein product: CASSYSRETQYF.